This paragraph reports one T cell receptor beta chain. Measured with immunoSEQ multiplex PCR; TCRdb has only the in-frame clones, and not every one. Among approximately 89,000 clones, around four fifths were seen once, and the ten largest hold around 13%. This sample is part of a study of blood T cell repertoires in COVID-19. Sequencing was performed on peripheral blood. The sequence came from a human donor in a cohort sampled during active COVID-19.

The CDR3 nucleotides read TGCGCCAGCAGCCAAGATCTGACGGGGGGTACCCGCGTCCAGTACTTC. Translated, it gives CASSQDLTGGTRVQYF. This sequence joins TRBV4-3 and TRBJ2-5; 7 bases map to TRBD2. The CDR3 is made up of 16 amino acids. The V gene's germline CDR1 is LGHNA and CDR2 YSLEER. V lost 0 bases to trimming and J lost 10 bases; unmatched junction nucleotides: 14.